The entry below describes one TCR beta chain. Patients in Seattle were enrolled during active infection, then followed longitudinally. Sequencing used immunoSEQ multiplex PCR; TCRdb keeps in-frame clones, though not all of them. The top ten clones hold approximately 4% of a sample with just under 45,000 clones, 85% to 90% of them seen once. Germline CDR1 is MNHEY and CDR2 is SVGAGI. CDR3 length: 15 residues. The data were taken from a study of blood T cell repertoires in COVID-19. Sequenced: peripheral blood. The clonotype was recovered from a man aged 40-55 years with COVID-19, enrolled during active disease. The chain combines TRBV6-5 with TRBJ2-1, with 8 positions matching TRBD2. CDR3: CSGGSTGGFYNEQFF. DNA for the CDR3: TGTTCCGGAGGCTCAACGGGGGGGTTCTACAATGAGCAGTTCTTC.